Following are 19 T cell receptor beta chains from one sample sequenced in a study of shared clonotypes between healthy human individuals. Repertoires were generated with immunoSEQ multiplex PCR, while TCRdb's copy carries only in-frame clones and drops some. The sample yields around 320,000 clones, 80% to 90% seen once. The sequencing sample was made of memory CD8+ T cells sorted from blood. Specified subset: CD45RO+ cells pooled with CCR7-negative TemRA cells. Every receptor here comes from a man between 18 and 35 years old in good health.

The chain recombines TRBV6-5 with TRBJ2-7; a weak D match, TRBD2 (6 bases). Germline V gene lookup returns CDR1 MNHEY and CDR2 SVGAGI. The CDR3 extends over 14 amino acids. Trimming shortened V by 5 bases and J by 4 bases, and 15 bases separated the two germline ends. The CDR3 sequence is CASSEGSAGYEQYF. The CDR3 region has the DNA TGTGCCAGCAGTGAAGGAAGTGCGGGATACGAGCAGTACTTC.

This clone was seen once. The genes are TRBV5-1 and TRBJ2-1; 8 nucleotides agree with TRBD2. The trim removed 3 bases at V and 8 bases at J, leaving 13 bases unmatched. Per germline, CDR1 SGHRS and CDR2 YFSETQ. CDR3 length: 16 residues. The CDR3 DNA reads TGCGCCAGCAGCTCCCTTCGGGAGGGGGGCCCAGATGAGCAGTTCTTC. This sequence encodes CASSSLREGGPDEQFF.

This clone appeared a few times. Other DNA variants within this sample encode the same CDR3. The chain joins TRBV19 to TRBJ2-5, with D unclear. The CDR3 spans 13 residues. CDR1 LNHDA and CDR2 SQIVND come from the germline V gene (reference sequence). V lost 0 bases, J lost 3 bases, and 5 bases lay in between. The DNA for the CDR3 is TGTGCCAGTAGTATAGATGGGGAAGAGACCCAGTACTTC. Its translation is CASSIDGEETQYF.

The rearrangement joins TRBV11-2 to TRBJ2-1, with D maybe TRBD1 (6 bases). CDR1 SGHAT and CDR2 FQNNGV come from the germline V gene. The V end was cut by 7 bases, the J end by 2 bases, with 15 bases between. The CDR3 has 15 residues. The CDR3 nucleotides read TGTGCCAGCACCCCTTCAACAGGGCCCTACAATGAGCAGTTCTTC. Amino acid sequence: CASTPSTGPYNEQFF.

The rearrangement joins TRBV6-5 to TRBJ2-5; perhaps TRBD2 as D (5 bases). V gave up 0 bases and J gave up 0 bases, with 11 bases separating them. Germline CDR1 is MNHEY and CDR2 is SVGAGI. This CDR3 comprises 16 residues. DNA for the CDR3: TGTGCCAGCAGTTACTCTGGCTTCGGGGACCAAGAGACCCAGTACTTC. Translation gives CASSYSGFGDQETQYF.

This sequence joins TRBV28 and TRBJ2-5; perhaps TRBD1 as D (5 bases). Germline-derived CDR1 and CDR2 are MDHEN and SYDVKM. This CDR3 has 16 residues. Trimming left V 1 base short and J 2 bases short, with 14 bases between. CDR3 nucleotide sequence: TGTGCCAGCAGTTTATCGAGAGACCAGGGTCAAGAGACCCAGTACTTC. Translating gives CASSLSRDQGQETQYF. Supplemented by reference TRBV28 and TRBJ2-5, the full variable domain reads DVKVTQSSRYLVKRTGEKVFLECVQDMDHENMFWYRQDPGLGLRLIYFSYDVKMKEKGDIPEGYSVSREKKERFSLILESASTNQTSMYLCASSLSRDQGQETQYFGPGTRLLVL.

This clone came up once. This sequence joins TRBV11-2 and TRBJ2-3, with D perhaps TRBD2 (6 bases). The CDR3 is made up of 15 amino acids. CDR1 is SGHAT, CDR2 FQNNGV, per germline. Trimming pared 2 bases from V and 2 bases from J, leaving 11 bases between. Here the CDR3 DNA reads TGTGCCAGCAGCTTAATAGTAGCGGTCACAGATACGCAGTATTTT. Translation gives CASSLIVAVTDTQYF.

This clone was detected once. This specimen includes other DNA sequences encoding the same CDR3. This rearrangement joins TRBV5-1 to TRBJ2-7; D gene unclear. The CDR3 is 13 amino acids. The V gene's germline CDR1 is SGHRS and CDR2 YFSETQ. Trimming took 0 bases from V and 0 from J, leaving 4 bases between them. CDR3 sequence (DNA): TGCGCCAGCAGCTTGGACGGCTCCTACGAGCAGTACTTC. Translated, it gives CASSLDGSYEQYF.

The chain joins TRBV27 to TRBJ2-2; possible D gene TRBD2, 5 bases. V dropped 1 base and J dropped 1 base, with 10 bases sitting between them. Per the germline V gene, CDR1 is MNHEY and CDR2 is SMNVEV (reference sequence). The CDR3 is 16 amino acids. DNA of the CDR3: TGTGCCAGCAGTTTATTGGCTAGCAGGAACACCGGGGAGCTGTTTTTT. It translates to CASSLLASRNTGELFF.

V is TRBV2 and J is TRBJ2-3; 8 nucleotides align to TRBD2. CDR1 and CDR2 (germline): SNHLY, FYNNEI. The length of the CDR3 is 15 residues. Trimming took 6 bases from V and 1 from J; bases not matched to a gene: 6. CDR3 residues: CASSGAGAGTDTQYF. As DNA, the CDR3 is TGTGCCAGCAGCGGAGCGGGAGCCGGCACAGATACGCAGTATTTT.

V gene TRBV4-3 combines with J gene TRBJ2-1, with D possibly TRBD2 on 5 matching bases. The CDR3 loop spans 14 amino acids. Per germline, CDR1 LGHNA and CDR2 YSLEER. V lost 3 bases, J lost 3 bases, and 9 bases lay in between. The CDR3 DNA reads TGCGCCAGCAGCCAGGGAGTGAACTACAATGAGCAGTTCTTC. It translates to CASSQGVNYNEQFF.

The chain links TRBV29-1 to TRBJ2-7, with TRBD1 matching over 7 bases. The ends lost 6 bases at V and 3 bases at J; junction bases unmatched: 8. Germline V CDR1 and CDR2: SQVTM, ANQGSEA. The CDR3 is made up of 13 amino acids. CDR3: CSVIGGEYYEQYF. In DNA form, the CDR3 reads TGCAGCGTCATAGGGGGCGAATACTACGAGCAGTACTTC.

The CDR3 reads CASSIGKADEQFF. CDR3 coding DNA: TGTGCCAGCAGTATCGGAAAGGCGGATGAGCAGTTCTTC. This chain joins TRBV27 and TRBJ2-1, with D unclear. CDR1 is MNHEY and CDR2 is SMNVEV in the germline V gene (reference sequence). The CDR3 is made up of 13 amino acids. The V end lost 5 bases, the J end lost 8 bases, and 13 bases lay between the germline ends.

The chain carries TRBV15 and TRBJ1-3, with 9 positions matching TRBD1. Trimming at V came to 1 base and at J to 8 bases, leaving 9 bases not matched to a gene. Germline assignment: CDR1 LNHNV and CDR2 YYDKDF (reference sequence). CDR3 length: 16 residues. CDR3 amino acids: CATSRAWDRDWDTIYF. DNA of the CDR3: TGTGCCACCAGCAGAGCATGGGACAGGGACTGGGACACCATATATTTT.

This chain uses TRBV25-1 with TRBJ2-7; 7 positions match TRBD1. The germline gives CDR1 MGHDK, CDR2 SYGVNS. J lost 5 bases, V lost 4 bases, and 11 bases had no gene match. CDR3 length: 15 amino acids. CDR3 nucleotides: TGTGCCAGCAGTGGACAGGGTGGTCCCGTGCACGAGCAGTACTTC. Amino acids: CASSGQGGPVHEQYF.

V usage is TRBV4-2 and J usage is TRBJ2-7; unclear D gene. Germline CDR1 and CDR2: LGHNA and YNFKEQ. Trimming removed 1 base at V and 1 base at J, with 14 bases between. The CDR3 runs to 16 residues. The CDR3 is CASSQGRLQPSYEQYF. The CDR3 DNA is TGTGCCAGCAGCCAAGGGCGGCTCCAGCCGTCCTACGAGCAGTACTTC.

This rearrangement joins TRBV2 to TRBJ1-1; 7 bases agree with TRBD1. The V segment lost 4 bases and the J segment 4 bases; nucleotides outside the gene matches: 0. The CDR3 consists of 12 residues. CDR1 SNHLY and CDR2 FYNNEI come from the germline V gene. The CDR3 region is CASSAGGTEAFF. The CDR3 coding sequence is TGTGCCAGCAGTGCAGGGGGCACTGAAGCTTTCTTT.

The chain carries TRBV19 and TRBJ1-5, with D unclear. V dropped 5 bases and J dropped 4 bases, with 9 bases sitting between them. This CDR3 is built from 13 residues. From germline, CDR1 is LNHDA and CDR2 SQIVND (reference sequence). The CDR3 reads CASSFRINQPQHF. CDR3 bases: TGTGCCAGTAGTTTCCGAATAAATCAGCCCCAGCATTTT.

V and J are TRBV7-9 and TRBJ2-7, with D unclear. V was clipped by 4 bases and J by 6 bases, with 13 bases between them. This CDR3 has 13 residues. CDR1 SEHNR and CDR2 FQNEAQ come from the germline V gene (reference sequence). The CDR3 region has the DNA TGTGCCAGCAGCTGGGCCGGCACCGCCGAGCAGTACTTC. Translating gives CASSWAGTAEQYF.